The clone carrying this TCR beta chain has a handful of counts. Antigen specificity is unknown. The sample belongs to a study of T-cell reconstitution after alpha-beta-depleted transplantation in children. The CDR3 is 12 residues long. Trimming took off 7 bases at V and 15 bases at J, with 19 bases between the two ends. Unique molecular identifiers were built into the TCRbeta library. TCRdb recomputed calls from the PCR reads with MiXCR, one row per CDR3 protein. This repertoire shows around 370,000 distinct CDR3 sequences, roughly 15% found once; its top ten account for roughly 40%. General study findings and limits: Surviving recipient T cells and thymic progenitors underlay high day-60 TCRbeta diversity in some patients.

This receptor was identified in a male patient between 2 and 10 years old who had a stem cell transplant for acute lymphoblastic leukemia, so the T cells may come from the graft donor. Specimen: PBMCs, mostly from graft donor cells, collected 360 days after TCRalphabeta/CD19-depleted stem cell transplant. The chain is built from TRBV12-3 or TRBV12-4 and TRBJ2-1; D could derive from TRBD1 or TRBD2 (5 bases each). CDR3 in amino acids: CASTHFGTAMFF. The CDR3 DNA is TGTGCCAGCACGCATTTCGGGACCGCGATGTTCTTC.